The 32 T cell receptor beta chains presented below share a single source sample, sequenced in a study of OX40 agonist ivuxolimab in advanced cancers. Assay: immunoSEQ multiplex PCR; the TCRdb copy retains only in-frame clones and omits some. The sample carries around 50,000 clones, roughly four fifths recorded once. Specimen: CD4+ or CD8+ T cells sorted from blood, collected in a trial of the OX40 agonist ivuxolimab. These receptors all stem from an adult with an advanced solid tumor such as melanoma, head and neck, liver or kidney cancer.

The CDR3 reads CASSLPRASYTF. DNA of the CDR3: TGTGCCAGCAGCTTACCCAGGGCTAGCTACACCTTC. The V and J genes are TRBV5-4 and TRBJ1-2; maybe TRBD1 (5 bases). Germline CDR1 SGHNT, CDR2 YYREEE (reference sequence). This CDR3 is built from 12 residues. Trimming cost V 2 bases and J 9 bases, with 11 bases left between them.

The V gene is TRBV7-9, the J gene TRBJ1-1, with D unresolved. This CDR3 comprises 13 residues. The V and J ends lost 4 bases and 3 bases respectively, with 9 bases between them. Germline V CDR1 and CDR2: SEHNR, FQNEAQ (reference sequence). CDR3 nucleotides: TGTGCCAGCAGCTATAGCCCCGACACTGAAGCTTTCTTT. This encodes CASSYSPDTEAFF. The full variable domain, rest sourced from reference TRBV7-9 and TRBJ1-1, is DTGVSQNPRHKITKRGQNVTFRCDPISEHNRLYWYRQTLGQGPEFLTYFQNEAQLEKSRLLSDRFSAERPKGSFSTLEIQRTEQGDSAMYLCASSYSPDTEAFFGQGTRLTVV.

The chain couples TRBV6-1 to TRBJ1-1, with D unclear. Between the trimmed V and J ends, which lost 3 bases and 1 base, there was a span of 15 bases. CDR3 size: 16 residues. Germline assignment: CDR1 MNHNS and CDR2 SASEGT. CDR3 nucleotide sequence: TGTGCCAGCAGTGATCTAAATCAATACTCGAACACTGAAGCTTTCTTT. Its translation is CASSDLNQYSNTEAFF.

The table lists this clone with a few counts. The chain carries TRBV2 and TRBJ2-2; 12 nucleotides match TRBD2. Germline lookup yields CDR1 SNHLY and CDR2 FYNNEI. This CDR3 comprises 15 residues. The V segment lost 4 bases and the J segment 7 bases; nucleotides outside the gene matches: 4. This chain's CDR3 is CASSGLAGVGGELFF. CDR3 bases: TGTGCCAGCAGTGGACTAGCGGGAGTGGGCGGGGAGCTGTTTTTT.

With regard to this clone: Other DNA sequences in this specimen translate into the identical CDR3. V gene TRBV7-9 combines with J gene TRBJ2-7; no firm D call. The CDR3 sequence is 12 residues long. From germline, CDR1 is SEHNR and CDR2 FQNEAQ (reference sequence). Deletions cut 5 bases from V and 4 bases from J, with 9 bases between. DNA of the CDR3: TGTGCCAGCAGCCTCTCGAGTTACGAGCAGTACTTC. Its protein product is CASSLSSYEQYF.

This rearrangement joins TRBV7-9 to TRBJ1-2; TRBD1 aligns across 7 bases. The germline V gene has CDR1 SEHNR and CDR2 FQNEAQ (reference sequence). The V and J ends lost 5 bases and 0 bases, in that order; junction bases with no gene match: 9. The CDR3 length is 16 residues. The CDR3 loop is CASSQPGQEANYGYTF. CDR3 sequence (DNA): TGTGCCAGCAGCCAGCCCGGACAGGAAGCTAACTATGGCTACACCTTC.

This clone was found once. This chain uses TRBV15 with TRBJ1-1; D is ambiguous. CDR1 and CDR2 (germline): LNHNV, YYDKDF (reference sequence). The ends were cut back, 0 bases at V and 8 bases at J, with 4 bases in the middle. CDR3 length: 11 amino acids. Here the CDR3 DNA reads TGTGCCACCAGCAGAGAGGGCGAAGCTTTCTTT. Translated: CATSREGEAFF. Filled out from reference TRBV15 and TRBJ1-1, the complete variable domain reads DAMVIQNPRYQVTQFGKPVTLSCSQTLNHNVMYWYQQKSSQAPKLLFHYYDKDFNNEADTPDNFQSRRPNTSFCFLDIRSPGLGDTAMYLCATSREGEAFFGQGTRLTVV.

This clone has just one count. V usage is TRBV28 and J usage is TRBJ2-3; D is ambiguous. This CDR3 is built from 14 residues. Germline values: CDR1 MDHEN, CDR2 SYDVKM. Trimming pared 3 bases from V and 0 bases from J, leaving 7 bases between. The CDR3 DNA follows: TGTGCCAGCAGTTTGGCTCTTAGCACAGATACGCAGTATTTT. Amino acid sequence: CASSLALSTDTQYF.

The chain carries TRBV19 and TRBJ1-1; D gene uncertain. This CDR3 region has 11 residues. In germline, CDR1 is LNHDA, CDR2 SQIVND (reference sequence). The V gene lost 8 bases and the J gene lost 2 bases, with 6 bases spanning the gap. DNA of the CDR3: TGTGCCAGTTTACGAAACACTGAAGCTTTCTTT. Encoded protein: CASLRNTEAFF.

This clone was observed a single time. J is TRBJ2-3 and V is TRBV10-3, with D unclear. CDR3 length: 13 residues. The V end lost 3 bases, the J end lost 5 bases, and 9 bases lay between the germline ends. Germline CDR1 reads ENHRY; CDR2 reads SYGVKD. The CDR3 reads CAISDIRVDTQYF. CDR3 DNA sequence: TGTGCCATCAGTGATATTAGGGTAGATACGCAGTATTTT.

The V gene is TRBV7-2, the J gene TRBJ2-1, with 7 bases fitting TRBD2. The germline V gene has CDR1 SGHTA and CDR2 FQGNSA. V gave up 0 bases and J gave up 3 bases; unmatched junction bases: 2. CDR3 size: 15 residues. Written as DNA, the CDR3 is TGTGCCAGCAGCTTAGCGGGAGGGCTCTACAATGAGCAGTTCTTC. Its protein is CASSLAGGLYNEQFF.

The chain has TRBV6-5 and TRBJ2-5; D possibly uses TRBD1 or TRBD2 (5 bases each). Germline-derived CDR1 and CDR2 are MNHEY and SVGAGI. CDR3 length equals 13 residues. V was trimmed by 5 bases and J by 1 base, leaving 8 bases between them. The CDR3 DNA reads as TGTGCCAGCAGTGGGACCGTCCAAGAGACCCAGTACTTC. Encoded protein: CASSGTVQETQYF.

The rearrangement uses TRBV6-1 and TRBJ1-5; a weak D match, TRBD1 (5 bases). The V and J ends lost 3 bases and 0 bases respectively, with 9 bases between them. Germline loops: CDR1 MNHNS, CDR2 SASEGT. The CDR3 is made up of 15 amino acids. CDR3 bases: TGTGCCAGCAGTGAGCGGGGGGTTAGCAATCAGCCCCAGCATTTT. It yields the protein CASSERGVSNQPQHF.

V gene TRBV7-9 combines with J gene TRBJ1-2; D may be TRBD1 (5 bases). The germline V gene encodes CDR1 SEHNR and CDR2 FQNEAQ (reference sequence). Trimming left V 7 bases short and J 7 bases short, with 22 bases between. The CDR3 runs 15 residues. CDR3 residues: CASNLGPKGLSGYTF. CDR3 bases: TGTGCCAGCAACCTGGGACCTAAAGGTCTGAGTGGCTACACCTTC.

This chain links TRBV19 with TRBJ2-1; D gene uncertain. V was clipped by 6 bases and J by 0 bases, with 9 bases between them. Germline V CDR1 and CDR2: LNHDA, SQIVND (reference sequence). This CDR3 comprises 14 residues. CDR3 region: CASRDHNSYNEQFF. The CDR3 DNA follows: TGTGCCAGTAGAGACCACAACTCCTACAATGAGCAGTTCTTC.

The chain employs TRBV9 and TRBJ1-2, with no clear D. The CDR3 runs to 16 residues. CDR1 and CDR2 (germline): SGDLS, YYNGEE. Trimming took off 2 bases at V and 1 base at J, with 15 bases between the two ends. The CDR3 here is CASSVTPDGINYGYTF. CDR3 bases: TGTGCCAGCAGCGTGACCCCGGACGGAATTAACTATGGCTACACCTTC.

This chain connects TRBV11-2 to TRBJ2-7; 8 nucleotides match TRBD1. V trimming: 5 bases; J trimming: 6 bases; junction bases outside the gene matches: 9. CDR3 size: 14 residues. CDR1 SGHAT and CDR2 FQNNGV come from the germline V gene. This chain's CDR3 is CASSPPDREGEQYF. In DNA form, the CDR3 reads TGTGCCAGCAGCCCACCGGACAGGGAAGGCGAGCAGTACTTC.

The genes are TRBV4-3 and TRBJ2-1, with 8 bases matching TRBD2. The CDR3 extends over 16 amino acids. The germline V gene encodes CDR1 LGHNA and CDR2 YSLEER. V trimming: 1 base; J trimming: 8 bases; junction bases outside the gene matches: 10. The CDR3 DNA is TGCGCCAGCAGCCAAGGTATTCACGGGGGGGTAGATGAGCAGTTCTTC. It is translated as CASSQGIHGGVDEQFF.

CDR3 loop: CSGGQPQGVSAFF. As DNA, the CDR3 is TGCAGCGGGGGACAGCCTCAGGGCGTTTCGGCTTTCTTT. The gene calls are TRBV29-1 and TRBJ1-1; 7 positions match TRBD1. J gave up 11 bases and V 7 bases, and 16 bases lay outside the gene matches. This CDR3 comprises 13 residues. Germline V gene sequence: CDR1 SQVTM, CDR2 ANQGSEA.

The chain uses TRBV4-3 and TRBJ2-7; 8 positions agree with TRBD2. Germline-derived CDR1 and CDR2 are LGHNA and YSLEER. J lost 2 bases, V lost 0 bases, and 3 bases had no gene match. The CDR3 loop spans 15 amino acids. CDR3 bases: TGCGCCAGCAGCCAAGAGACTAGCGACACCTACGAGCAGTACTTC. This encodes CASSQETSDTYEQYF.

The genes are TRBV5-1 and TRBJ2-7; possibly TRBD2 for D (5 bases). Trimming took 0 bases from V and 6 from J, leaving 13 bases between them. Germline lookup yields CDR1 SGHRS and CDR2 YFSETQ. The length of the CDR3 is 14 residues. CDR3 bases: TGCGCCAGCAGCTTGGGTGGGAGTAACTCCGAGCAGTACTTC. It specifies CASSLGGSNSEQYF.

CDR3 coding DNA: TGTGCCAGCAGCTTGGGGGATTCGGGCTATGGCTACACCTTC. This encodes CASSLGDSGYGYTF. This chain uses TRBV7-2 with TRBJ1-2, with TRBD1 as a possible D gene (5 bases). This CDR3 spans 14 amino acids. The germline V gene has CDR1 SGHTA and CDR2 FQGNSA. The V and J ends lost 3 bases and 4 bases respectively, with 12 bases between them.

CDR3 nucleotide sequence: TGTGCCAGCAGCCACCGGGAACAAGAGACCCAGTACTTC. It yields the protein CASSHREQETQYF. V is TRBV5-6 and J is TRBJ2-5; possible D gene TRBD2, 5 bases. This CDR3 region has 13 residues. V was pared by 4 bases and J by 2 bases, with 9 bases between. Germline CDR1 reads SGHDT; CDR2 reads YYEEEE.

The CDR3 DNA is TGTGCCAGCAGCGTTGGGCTAGGAATTGATGAGCAGTTCTTC. This translates into CASSVGLGIDEQFF. The rearrangement joins TRBV9 to TRBJ2-1; D gene ambiguous. With 2 bases removed from V and 8 bases from J, the gap between germline ends came to 14 bases. The CDR3 contains 14 residues. Germline V gene lookup returns CDR1 SGDLS and CDR2 YYNGEE.

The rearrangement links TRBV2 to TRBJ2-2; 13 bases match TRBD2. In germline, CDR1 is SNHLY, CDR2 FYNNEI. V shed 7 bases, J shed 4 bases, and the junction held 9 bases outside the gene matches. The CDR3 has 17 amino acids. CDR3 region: CASKRLAGGSSTGELFF. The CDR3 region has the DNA TGTGCCAGCAAAAGACTAGCGGGAGGTTCTAGCACCGGGGAGCTGTTTTTT.

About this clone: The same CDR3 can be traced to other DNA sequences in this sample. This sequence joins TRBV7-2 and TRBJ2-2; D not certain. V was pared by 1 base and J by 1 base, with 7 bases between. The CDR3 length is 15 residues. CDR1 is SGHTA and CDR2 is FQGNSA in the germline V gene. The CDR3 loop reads CASSLVPENTGELFF. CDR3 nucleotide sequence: TGTGCCAGCAGCTTAGTGCCGGAGAACACCGGGGAGCTGTTTTTT. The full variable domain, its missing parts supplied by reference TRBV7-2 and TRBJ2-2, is GAGVSQSPSNKVTEKGKDVELRCDPISGHTALYWYRQSLGQGLEFLIYFQGNSAPDKSGLPSDRFSAERTGGSVSTLTIQRTQQEDSAVYLCASSLVPENTGELFFGEGSRLTVL.

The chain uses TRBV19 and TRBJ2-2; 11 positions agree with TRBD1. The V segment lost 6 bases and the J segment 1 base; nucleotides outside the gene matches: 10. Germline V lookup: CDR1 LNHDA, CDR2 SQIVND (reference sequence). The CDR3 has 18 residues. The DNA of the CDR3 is TGTGCCAGTAGGCCGGGGACAGGGGGAAAGAGGAACACCGGGGAGCTGTTTTTT. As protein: CASRPGTGGKRNTGELFF. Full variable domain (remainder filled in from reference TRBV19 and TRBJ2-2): DGGITQSPKYLFRKEGQNVTLSCEQNLNHDAMYWYRQDPGQGLRLIYYSQIVNDFQKGDIAEGYSVSREKKESFPLTVTSAQKNPTAFYLCASRPGTGGKRNTGELFFGEGSRLTVL.

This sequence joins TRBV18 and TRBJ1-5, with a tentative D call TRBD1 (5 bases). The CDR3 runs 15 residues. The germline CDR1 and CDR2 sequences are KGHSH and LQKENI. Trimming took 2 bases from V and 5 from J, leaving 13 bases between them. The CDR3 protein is CASSPYGAGYQPQHF. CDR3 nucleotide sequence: TGTGCCAGCTCACCATACGGGGCGGGTTATCAGCCCCAGCATTTT.

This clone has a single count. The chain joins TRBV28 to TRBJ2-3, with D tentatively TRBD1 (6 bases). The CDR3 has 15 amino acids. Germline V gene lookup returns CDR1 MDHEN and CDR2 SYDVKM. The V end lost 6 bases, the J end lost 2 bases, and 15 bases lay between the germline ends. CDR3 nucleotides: TGTGCCAGCAGCTCAAGGGACACCTACACAGATACGCAGTATTTT. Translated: CASSSRDTYTDTQYF.

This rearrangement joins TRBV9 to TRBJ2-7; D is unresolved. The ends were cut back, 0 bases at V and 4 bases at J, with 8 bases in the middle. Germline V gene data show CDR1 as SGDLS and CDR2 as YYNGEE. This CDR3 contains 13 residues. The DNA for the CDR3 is TGTGCCAGCAGCGTAGGCTCCCAATACGAGCAGTACTTC. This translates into CASSVGSQYEQYF. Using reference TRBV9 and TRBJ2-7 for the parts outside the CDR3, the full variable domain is DSGVTQTPKHLITATGQRVTLRCSPRSGDLSVYWYQQSLDQGLQFLIQYYNGEERAKGNILERFSAQQFPDLHSELNLSSLELGDSALYFCASSVGSQYEQYFGPGTRLTVT.

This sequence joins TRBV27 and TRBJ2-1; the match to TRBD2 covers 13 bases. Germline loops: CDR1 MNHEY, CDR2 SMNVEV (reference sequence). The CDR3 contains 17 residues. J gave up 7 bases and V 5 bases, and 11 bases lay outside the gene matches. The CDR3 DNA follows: TGTGCCAGCAGTCACAGACTAGCGGGAGGTGTGGGGAATGAGCAGTTCTTC. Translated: CASSHRLAGGVGNEQFF.

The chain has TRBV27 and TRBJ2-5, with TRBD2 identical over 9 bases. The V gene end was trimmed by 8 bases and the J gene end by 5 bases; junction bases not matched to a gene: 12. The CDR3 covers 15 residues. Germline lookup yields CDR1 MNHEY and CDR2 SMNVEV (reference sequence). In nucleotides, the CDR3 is TGTGCCAGCGCCCAGGAGGGCGGGAGGGTTGAGACCCAGTACTTC. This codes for CASAQEGGRVETQYF.